Listed below are T cell receptor beta chains from one sample, sequenced in a study of cytomegalovirus exposure and HLA in healthy donors. Sequenced by immunoSEQ multiplex PCR; TCRdb stores in-frame clones only, minus some. This sample has over 130,000 clones, with around 75% found just once. Sequenced sample: PBMCs. The receptors stem from a human donor in good health. The CDR3 runs from the conserved cysteine through the conserved F or W. The D gene is left open where the match is weak. Size values are once, few and many counts, or a class for expanded clones, and some rows have none.

size	V	D	J	CDR3	DNA
NA	TRBV5-4	TRBD2	TRBJ2-7	CASSLGRTSSYEQYF	TGTGCCAGCAGCTTAGGTAGGACTAGCTCCTACGAGCAGTACTTC
NA	TRBV28	TRBD1	TRBJ2-7	CASSNTGGEQYF	TGTGCCAGCAGTAATACAGGGGGCGAGCAGTACTTC
NA	TRBV4-3	NA	TRBJ2-1	CASSQDATQRRNEQFF	TGCGCCAGCAGCCAAGATGCGACCCAAAGGCGGAATGAGCAGTTCTTC
NA	TRBV28	NA	TRBJ1-3	CASRGTDYSGNTIYF	TGTGCCAGCAGGGGGACGGACTACTCTGGAAACACCATATATTTT
NA	TRBV5-5	NA	TRBJ1-6	CASSLTLGNSPLHF	TGTGCCAGCAGCTTGACTCTGGGCAATTCACCCCTCCACTTT
NA	TRBV7-2	NA	TRBJ2-1	CASSLEATFYNEQFF	TGTGCCAGCAGCTTAGAAGCCACCTTTTACAATGAGCAGTTCTTC
NA	TRBV9	TRBD1	TRBJ1-5	CASSAAGTVNQPQHF	TGTGCCAGCAGCGCCGCCGGGACAGTAAATCAGCCCCAGCATTTT
NA	TRBV2	TRBD1	TRBJ1-2	CAAGTENYGYTF	TGTGCCGCCGGGACAGAGAACTATGGCTACACCTTC
NA	TRBV19	NA	TRBJ1-5	CASSMQGSIQPQHF	TGTGCCAGTAGTATGCAGGGGAGCATTCAGCCCCAGCATTTT
NA	TRBV6-4	NA	TRBJ1-1	CASSVSWQNTEAFF	TGTGCCAGCAGTGTCTCGTGGCAGAACACTGAAGCTTTCTTT
NA	TRBV25-1	TRBD1	TRBJ2-7	CASSERGQGGNEQYF	TGTGCCAGCAGTGAACGGGGACAGGGTGGAAACGAGCAGTACTTC
NA	TRBV25-1	NA	TRBJ2-7	CASSGHGTYEQYF	TGTGCCAGCAGTGGTCACGGGACCTACGAGCAGTACTTC
NA	TRBV19	NA	TRBJ2-7	CASSIDRRTGDHEQYF	TGTGCCAGTAGTATAGATCGTAGGACGGGAGACCACGAGCAGTACTTC
few	TRBV5-1	NA	TRBJ1-6	CASSLVPAGSPLHF	TGCGCCAGCAGCTTGGTACCCGCAGGCTCACCCCTCCACTTT
NA	TRBV4-1	NA	TRBJ1-4	CASGHRSQGTTNEKLFF	TGCGCCAGCGGACACAGGTCGCAAGGGACAACTAATGAAAAACTGTTTTTT
NA	TRBV7-9	NA	TRBJ1-1	CASSLVQGIGTEAFF	TGTGCCAGCAGCTTAGTTCAGGGGATTGGCACTGAAGCTTTCTTT